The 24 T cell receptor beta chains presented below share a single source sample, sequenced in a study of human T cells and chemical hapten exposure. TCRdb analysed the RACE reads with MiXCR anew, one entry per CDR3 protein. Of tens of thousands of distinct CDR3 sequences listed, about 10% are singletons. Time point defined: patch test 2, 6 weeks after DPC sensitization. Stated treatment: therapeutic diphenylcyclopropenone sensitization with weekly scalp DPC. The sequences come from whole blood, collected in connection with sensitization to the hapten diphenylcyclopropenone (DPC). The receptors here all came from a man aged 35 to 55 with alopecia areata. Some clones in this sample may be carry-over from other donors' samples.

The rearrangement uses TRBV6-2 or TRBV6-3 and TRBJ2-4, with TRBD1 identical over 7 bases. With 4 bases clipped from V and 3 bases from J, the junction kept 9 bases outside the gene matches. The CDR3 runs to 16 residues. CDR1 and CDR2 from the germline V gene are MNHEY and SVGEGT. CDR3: CASSSTGPVRKNIQYF. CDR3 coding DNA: TGTGCCAGCAGTTCGACAGGGCCGGTACGCAAAAACATTCAGTACTTC.

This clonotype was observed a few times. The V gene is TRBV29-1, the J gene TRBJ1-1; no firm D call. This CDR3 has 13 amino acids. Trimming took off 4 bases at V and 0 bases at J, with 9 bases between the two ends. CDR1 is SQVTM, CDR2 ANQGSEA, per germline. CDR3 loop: CSVVRPLNTEAFF. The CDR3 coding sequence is TGCAGCGTTGTTAGGCCTTTGAACACTGAAGCTTTCTTT.

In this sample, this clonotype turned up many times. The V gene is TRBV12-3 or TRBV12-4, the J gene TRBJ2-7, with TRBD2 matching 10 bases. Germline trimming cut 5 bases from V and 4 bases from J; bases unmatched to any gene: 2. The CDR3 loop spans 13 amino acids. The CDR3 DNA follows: TGTGCCAGCAGTCGGACTAGCGGTTACGAGCAGTACTTC. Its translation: CASSRTSGYEQYF.

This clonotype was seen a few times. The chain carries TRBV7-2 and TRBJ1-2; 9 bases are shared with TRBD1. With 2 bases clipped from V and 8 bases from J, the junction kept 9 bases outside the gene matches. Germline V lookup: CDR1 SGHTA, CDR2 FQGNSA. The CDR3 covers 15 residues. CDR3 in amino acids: CASSLRRDRVGGYTF. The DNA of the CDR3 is TGTGCCAGCAGCTTACGACGGGACAGGGTGGGAGGCTACACCTTC. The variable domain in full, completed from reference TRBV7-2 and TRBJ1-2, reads GAGVSQSPSNKVTEKGKDVELRCDPISGHTALYWYRQSLGQGLEFLIYFQGNSAPDKSGLPSDRFSAERTGGSVSTLTIQRTQQEDSAVYLCASSLRRDRVGGYTFGSGTRLTVV.

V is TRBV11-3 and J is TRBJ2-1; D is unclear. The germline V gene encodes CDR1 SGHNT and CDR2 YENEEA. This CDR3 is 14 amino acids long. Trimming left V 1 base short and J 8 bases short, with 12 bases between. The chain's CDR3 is CASSLGPLNDEQFF. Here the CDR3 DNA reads TGTGCCAGCAGCTTAGGTCCCTTAAACGATGAGCAGTTCTTC.

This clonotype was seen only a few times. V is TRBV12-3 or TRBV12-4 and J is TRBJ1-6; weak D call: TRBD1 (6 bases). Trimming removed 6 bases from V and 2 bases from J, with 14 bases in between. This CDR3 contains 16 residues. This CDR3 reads CASRTQGNTYNSPLHF. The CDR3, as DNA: TGTGCCAGCAGAACCCAGGGGAACACCTATAATTCACCCCTCCACTTT.

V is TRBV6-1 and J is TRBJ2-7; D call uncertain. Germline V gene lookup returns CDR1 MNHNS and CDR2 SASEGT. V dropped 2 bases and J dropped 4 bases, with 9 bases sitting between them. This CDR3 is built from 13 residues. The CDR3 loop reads CASSELGDYEQYV. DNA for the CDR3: TGTGCCAGCAGTGAACTTGGCGATTACGAGCAGTACGTC.

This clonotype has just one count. The CDR3 protein is CASSLYGEQYV. CDR3 coding DNA: TGTGCCAGCAGCTTATATGGGGAGCAGTACGTC. The rearrangement joins TRBV7-3 to TRBJ2-7; no definite D call. Germline values: CDR1 SGHTA, CDR2 FQGTGA. V was clipped by 2 bases and J by 7 bases, with 6 bases between them. The CDR3 length is 11 residues.

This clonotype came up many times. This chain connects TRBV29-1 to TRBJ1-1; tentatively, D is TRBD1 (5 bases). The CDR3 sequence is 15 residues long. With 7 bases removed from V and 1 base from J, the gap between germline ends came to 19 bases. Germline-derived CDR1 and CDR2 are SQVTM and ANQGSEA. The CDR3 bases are TGCAGCGCCCCCCGTCCCCCGGGGGGGAACACTGAAGCTTTCTTT. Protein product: CSAPRPPGGNTEAFF.

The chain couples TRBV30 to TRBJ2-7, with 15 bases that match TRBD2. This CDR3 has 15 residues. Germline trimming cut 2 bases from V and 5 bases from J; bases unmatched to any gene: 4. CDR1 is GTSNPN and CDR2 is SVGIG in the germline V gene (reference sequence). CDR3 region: CAWSLGLAGGDEQYF. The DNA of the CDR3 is TGTGCCTGGAGTTTGGGACTAGCGGGAGGCGACGAGCAGTACTTC.

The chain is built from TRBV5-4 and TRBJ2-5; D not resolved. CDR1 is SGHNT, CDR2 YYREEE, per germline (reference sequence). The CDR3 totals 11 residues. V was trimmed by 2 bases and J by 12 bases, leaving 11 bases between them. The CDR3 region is CASSFGGGEYF. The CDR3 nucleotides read TGTGCCAGCAGCTTTGGCGGTGGGGAGTACTTC. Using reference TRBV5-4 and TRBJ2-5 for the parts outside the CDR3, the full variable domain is ETGVTQSPTHLIKTRGQQVTLRCSSQSGHNTVSWYQQALGQGPQFIFQYYREEENGRGNFPPRFSGLQFPNYSSELNVNALELDDSALYLCASSFGGGEYFGPGTRLLVL.

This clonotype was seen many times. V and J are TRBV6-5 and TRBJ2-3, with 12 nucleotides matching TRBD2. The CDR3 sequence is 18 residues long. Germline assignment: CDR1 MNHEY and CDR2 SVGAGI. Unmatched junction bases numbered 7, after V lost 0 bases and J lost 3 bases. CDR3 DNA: TGTGCCAGCAGTTACTCGAGTTCTAGCGGGAGGGGAACAGATACGCAGTATTTT. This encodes CASSYSSSSGRGTDTQYF.

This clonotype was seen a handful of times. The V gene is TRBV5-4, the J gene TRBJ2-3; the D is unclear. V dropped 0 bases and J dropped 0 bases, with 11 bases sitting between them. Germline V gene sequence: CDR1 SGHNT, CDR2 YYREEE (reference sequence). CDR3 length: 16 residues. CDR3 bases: TGTGCCAGCAGCTTGGTTACCGGTTCGAGCACAGATACGCAGTATTTT. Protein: CASSLVTGSSTDTQYF. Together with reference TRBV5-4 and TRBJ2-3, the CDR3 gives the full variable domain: ETGVTQSPTHLIKTRGQQVTLRCSSQSGHNTVSWYQQALGQGPQFIFQYYREEENGRGNFPPRFSGLQFPNYSSELNVNALELDDSALYLCASSLVTGSSTDTQYFGPGTRLTVL.

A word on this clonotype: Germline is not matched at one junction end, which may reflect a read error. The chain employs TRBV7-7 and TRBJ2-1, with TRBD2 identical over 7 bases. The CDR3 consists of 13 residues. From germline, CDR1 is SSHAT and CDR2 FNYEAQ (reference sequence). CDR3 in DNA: TGTGCTAGCAGCGGGGACCGCGGCAATGAGCAGTTCTTC. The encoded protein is CASSGDRGNEQFF.

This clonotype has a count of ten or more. CDR3 protein: CASTKTGIDQPQHF. The CDR3 coding sequence is TGTGCCAGCACAAAGACGGGGATAGATCAGCCCCAGCATTTT. The V and J genes are TRBV6-2 or TRBV6-3 and TRBJ1-5; D unresolved. The length of the CDR3 is 14 residues. CDR1 is MNHEY and CDR2 is SVGEGT in the germline V gene. The V gene lost 7 bases and the J gene lost 5 bases, with 15 bases spanning the gap.

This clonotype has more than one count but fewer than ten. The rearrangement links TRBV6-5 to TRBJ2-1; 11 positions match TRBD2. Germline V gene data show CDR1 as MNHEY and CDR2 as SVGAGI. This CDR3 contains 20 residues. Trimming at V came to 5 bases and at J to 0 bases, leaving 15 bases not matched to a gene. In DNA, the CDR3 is TGTGCCAGCAGTAACCGACTAGCGGGACGCTTAACCCCCTCCTACAATGAGCAGTTCTTC. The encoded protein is CASSNRLAGRLTPSYNEQFF.

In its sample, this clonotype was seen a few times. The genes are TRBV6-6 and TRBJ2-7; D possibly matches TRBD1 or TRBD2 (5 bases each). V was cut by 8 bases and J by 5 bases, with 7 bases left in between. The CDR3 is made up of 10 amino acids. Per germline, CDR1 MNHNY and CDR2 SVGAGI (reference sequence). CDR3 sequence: CASEGNEQYF. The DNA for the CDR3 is TGTGCCAGCGAGGGGAACGAGCAGTACTTC.

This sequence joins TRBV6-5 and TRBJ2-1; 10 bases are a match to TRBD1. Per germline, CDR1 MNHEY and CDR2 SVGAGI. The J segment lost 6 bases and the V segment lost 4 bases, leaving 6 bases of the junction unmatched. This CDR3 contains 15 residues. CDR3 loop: CASSLTGGYPNEQFF. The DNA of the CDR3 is TGTGCCAGCAGTTTGACAGGGGGCTATCCCAATGAGCAGTTCTTC.

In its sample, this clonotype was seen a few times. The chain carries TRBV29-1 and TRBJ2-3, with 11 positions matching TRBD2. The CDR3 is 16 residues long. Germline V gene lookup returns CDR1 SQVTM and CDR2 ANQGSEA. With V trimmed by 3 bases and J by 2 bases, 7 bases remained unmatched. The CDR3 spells CSVDSLAGGITDTQYF. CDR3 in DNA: TGCAGCGTTGACTCGCTAGCGGGAGGAATCACAGATACGCAGTATTTT.

The CDR3 here is CASSGDRTDTQYF. As DNA, the CDR3 is TGTGCCAGCAGCGGGGACAGGACAGATACGCAGTATTTT. The V call is TRBV7-3, the J call TRBJ2-3; 8 nucleotides line up with TRBD1. This CDR3 comprises 13 residues. Unmatched junction bases numbered 1, after V lost 5 bases and J lost 3 bases. Germline assignment: CDR1 SGHTA and CDR2 FQGTGA.

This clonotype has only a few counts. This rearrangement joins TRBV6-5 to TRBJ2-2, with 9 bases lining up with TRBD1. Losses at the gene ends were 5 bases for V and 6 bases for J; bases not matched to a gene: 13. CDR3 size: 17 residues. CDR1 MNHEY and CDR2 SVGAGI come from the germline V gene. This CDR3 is CASSLFPGQGFSGELFF. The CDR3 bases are TGTGCCAGCAGTCTTTTCCCGGGACAGGGTTTCTCCGGGGAGCTGTTTTTT.

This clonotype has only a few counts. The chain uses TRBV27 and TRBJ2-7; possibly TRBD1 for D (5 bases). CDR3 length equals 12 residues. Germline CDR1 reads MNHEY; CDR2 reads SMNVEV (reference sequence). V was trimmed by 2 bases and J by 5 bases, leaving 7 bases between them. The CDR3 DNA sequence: TGTGCCAGCAGTTTAATAGGGGACGAGCAGTACTTC. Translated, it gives CASSLIGDEQYF.

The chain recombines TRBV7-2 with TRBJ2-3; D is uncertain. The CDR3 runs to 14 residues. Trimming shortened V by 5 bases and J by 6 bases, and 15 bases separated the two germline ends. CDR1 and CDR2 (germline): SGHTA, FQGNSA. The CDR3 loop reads CASSLDSIPDTQYF. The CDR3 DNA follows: TGTGCCAGCAGCCTTGACTCCATCCCCGATACGCAGTATTTT.

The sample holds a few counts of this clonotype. CDR3 loop: CASSLLWDSGNTIYF. CDR3 DNA sequence: TGTGCCAGCAGCCTCCTTTGGGATTCTGGAAACACCATATATTTT. This chain links TRBV4-2 with TRBJ1-3; D not resolved. Trimming pared 4 bases from V and 1 base from J, leaving 11 bases between. Germline CDR1 and CDR2: LGHNA and YNFKEQ. The CDR3 loop spans 15 amino acids.